Shown below are 27 T cell receptor beta chains from a single sample sequenced in a study of T cell responses to AZD1222 COVID-19 vaccine. Some clones are missing from TCRdb's copy, which holds only in-frame ones; the method was immunoSEQ multiplex PCR. The sample comprises over 65,000 clones, about 87% of which are singletons, and 5% to 6% rests with the top ten. This specimen was peripheral blood, taken on day 0 of AZD1222 vaccination. All receptors derive from an adult in good health.

The chain carries TRBV20-1 and TRBJ1-2, with TRBD1 as a possible D gene (5 bases). This CDR3 region has 15 residues. Looked up from germline, CDR1 is DFQATT and CDR2 is SNEGSKA (reference sequence). Trimming shortened V by 3 bases and J by 2 bases, and 16 bases separated the two germline ends. The CDR3 protein is CSASLQGYSNYGYTF. CDR3 DNA: TGCAGTGCTAGTCTCCAGGGCTACTCAAACTATGGCTACACCTTC.

This clone was observed a few times. The chain uses TRBV3-1 (or the pseudogene TRBV3-2) and TRBJ1-2; 8 nucleotides match TRBD1. V was clipped by 0 bases and J by 10 bases; unmatched bases: 7. CDR1 and CDR2 (germline): LGHDT, YNNKEL (reference sequence). The CDR3 contains 14 residues. In nucleotides, the CDR3 is TGTGCCAGCAGCCAAGAAGCTGGACAGGGACACTACACCTTC. Encoded protein: CASSQEAGQGHYTF.

V gene TRBV6-5 combines with J gene TRBJ1-1, with D unclear. CDR3 length: 13 residues. The V gene's germline CDR1 is MNHEY and CDR2 SVGAGI. Trimming pared 7 bases from V and 4 bases from J, leaving 13 bases between. The CDR3 here is CASNSHYGTEAFF. CDR3 in DNA: TGTGCCAGCAACTCACACTACGGCACTGAAGCTTTCTTT.

The chain couples TRBV19 to TRBJ1-1, with TRBD1 identical over 10 bases. Per germline, CDR1 LNHDA and CDR2 SQIVND (reference sequence). After removal of 4 bases from V and 4 bases from J, the junction contained 6 bases not matched to a gene. This CDR3 is built from 15 residues. CDR3: CASSTPGQGSTEAFF. Written as DNA, the CDR3 is TGTGCCAGTAGTACACCGGGACAGGGGTCCACTGAAGCTTTCTTT. The full variable domain, completed using reference TRBV19 and TRBJ1-1, is DGGITQSPKYLFRKEGQNVTLSCEQNLNHDAMYWYRQDPGQGLRLIYYSQIVNDFQKGDIAEGYSVSREKKESFPLTVTSAQKNPTAFYLCASSTPGQGSTEAFFGQGTRLTVV.

This chain joins TRBV5-4 and TRBJ2-1; maybe TRBD1 (6 bases). CDR1 and CDR2 (germline): SGHNT, YYREEE (reference sequence). The CDR3 totals 16 residues. Trimming removed 2 bases from V and 4 bases from J, with 16 bases in between. The CDR3 reads CASSLSHRTVYNEQFF. In nucleotides, the CDR3 is TGTGCCAGCAGCTTATCGCATCGGACAGTTTACAATGAGCAGTTCTTC.

The chain is built from TRBV5-1 and TRBJ1-6, with a tentative D call TRBD1 (6 bases). The CDR3 totals 15 residues. Germline V lookup: CDR1 SGHRS, CDR2 YFSETQ. Trimming shortened V by 4 bases and J by 2 bases, and 10 bases separated the two germline ends. The CDR3: CASSRDTAYNSPLHF. CDR3 nucleotide sequence: TGCGCCAGCAGCCGGGACACGGCCTATAATTCACCCCTCCACTTT.

The V gene is TRBV27, the J gene TRBJ2-2, with D possibly being TRBD2 (5 bases). CDR3 length: 17 residues. Between the trimmed V and J ends, which lost 1 base and 0 bases, there was a span of 12 bases. The germline CDR1 and CDR2 sequences are MNHEY and SMNVEV (reference sequence). Written as DNA, the CDR3 is TGTGCCAGCAGTTTATACCCTCGGGGAGCGAACACCGGGGAGCTGTTTTTT. Protein product: CASSLYPRGANTGELFF.

The chain recombines TRBV7-6 with TRBJ1-3; D is undetermined. V was shortened by 5 bases and J by 0 bases, with 11 bases between the two germline ends. This CDR3 has 15 amino acids. Germline-derived CDR1 and CDR2 are SGHVS and FNYEAQ. CDR3 coding DNA: TGTGCCAGCAGCCCAGCGGTGGTCTCTGGAAACACCATATATTTT. Amino acids: CASSPAVVSGNTIYF. Looking up the rest from reference TRBV7-6 and TRBJ1-3 gives the full variable domain: GAGVSQSPRYKVTKRGQDVALRCDPISGHVSLYWYRQALGQGPEFLTYFNYEAQQDKSGLPNDRFSAERPEGSISTLTIQRTEQRDSAMYRCASSPAVVSGNTIYFGEGSWLTVV.

V gene TRBV2 combines with J gene TRBJ1-5; 7 bases are shared with TRBD1. CDR3 size: 14 residues. The germline CDR1 and CDR2 sequences are SNHLY and FYNNEI. The V gene end was trimmed by 6 bases and the J gene end by 8 bases; junction bases not matched to a gene: 10. CDR3 DNA sequence: TGTGCCAGCAGCTTTAACAGGGGTCCAGAGCCCCAGCATTTT. This codes for CASSFNRGPEPQHF.

The chain joins TRBV6-5 to TRBJ2-2; a weak D match, TRBD1 (6 bases). Germline values: CDR1 MNHEY, CDR2 SVGAGI. Trimming removed 3 bases from V and 1 base from J, with 12 bases in between. This CDR3 region has 16 residues. The CDR3 DNA follows: TGTGCCAGCAGTTATGGGGGCCATTGGAACACCGGGGAGCTGTTTTTT. Protein product: CASSYGGHWNTGELFF.

The chain uses TRBV28 and TRBJ1-1; no reliable D call. This CDR3 comprises 14 residues. CDR1 MDHEN and CDR2 SYDVKM come from the germline V gene. V was clipped by 2 bases and J by 3 bases, with 10 bases between them. CDR3 in amino acids: CASSLEWVYTEAFF. The CDR3 DNA reads as TGTGCCAGCAGTTTAGAATGGGTATACACTGAAGCTTTCTTT. Combining the CDR3 with reference TRBV28 and TRBJ1-1 gives the whole variable domain DVKVTQSSRYLVKRTGEKVFLECVQDMDHENMFWYRQDPGLGLRLIYFSYDVKMKEKGDIPEGYSVSREKKERFSLILESASTNQTSMYLCASSLEWVYTEAFFGQGTRLTVV.

V gene TRBV21-1 combines with J gene TRBJ2-1; no check of the table's D call, TRBD2, against the DNA was made. TRBV21-1 is a documented pseudogene. The CDR3 covers 16 residues. Here the CDR3 DNA reads TGTGCCAGCAGCCAAACTAGCGGGGGGACCTACAATGAGCAGTTCTTC. Amino acid sequence: CASSQTSGGTYNEQFF.

The gene calls are TRBV27 and TRBJ1-5, with 9 nucleotides matching TRBD1. CDR1 and CDR2 (germline): MNHEY, SMNVEV (reference sequence). CDR3 length equals 17 residues. V was clipped by 5 bases and J by 5 bases; unmatched bases: 13. The CDR3 region is CASSKTPGTGSHQPQHF. The CDR3 DNA reads TGTGCCAGCAGTAAGACTCCCGGGACAGGGAGCCATCAGCCCCAGCATTTT.

The gene calls are TRBV7-8 and TRBJ1-1; D is ambiguous. The CDR3 is made up of 13 amino acids. The V gene's germline CDR1 is SGHVS and CDR2 FQNEAQ. V was cut by 5 bases and J by 3 bases, with 10 bases left in between. CDR3 sequence reads: CASSEAGYTEAFF. In DNA, the CDR3 is TGTGCCAGCAGCGAAGCGGGGTACACTGAAGCTTTCTTT.

V and J are TRBV5-1 and TRBJ2-3; 10 nucleotides align to TRBD2. The V gene's germline CDR1 is SGHRS and CDR2 YFSETQ. The V and J ends lost 4 bases and 3 bases, in that order; junction bases with no gene match: 5. This CDR3 has 15 amino acids. CDR3 DNA: TGCGCCAGCAGCCTTAGCGGGGGGAGGACAGATACGCAGTATTTT. It specifies CASSLSGGRTDTQYF.

The rearrangement uses TRBV12-3 or TRBV12-4 and TRBJ1-5; no reliable D call. Trimming took 6 bases from V and 4 from J, leaving 7 bases between them. The CDR3 has 12 residues. As DNA, the CDR3 is TGTGCCAGCAGCTCCATTAATCAGCCCCAGCATTTT. This encodes CASSSINQPQHF.

The chain joins TRBV10-1 to TRBJ1-2; D is ambiguous. Germline CDR1 is WNHNN and CDR2 is SYGVQD (reference sequence). V lost 3 bases, J lost 8 bases, and 13 bases lay in between. There are 13 residues in the CDR3. The chain's CDR3 is CASSDRVLRGYTF. The CDR3 coding sequence is TGCGCCAGCAGTGATAGAGTCCTGCGGGGCTACACCTTC.

The chain is built from TRBV7-9 and TRBJ1-2, with TRBD1 matching over 7 bases. The CDR3 runs to 15 residues. CDR1 is SEHNR, CDR2 FQNEAQ, per germline (reference sequence). Trimming removed 1 base from V and 7 bases from J; junction bases left unmatched: 9. CDR3 sequence reads: CASSLGGQSIRGYTF. DNA for the CDR3: TGTGCCAGCAGCTTAGGGGGACAGAGTATCCGTGGCTACACCTTC.

This sequence joins TRBV29-1 and TRBJ2-7; D is possibly TRBD1 (5 bases). V gave up 4 bases and J gave up 2 bases, with 9 bases separating them. CDR1 SQVTM and CDR2 ANQGSEA come from the germline V gene. CDR3 length: 12 residues. This chain's CDR3 is CSVVGVAYEQYF. For the CDR3, the DNA is TGCAGCGTTGTAGGGGTCGCCTACGAGCAGTACTTC.

The chain joins TRBV19 to TRBJ1-1; D uncertain. Germline values: CDR1 LNHDA, CDR2 SQIVND (reference sequence). The CDR3 totals 16 residues. Trimming left V 0 bases short and J 1 base short, with 12 bases between. The CDR3 sequence: CASSIDRARQNTEAFF. The CDR3 DNA reads TGTGCCAGTAGTATAGATCGGGCGCGGCAGAACACTGAAGCTTTCTTT.

The chain recombines TRBV6-5 with TRBJ1-2; perhaps TRBD1 as D (6 bases). Germline loops: CDR1 MNHEY, CDR2 SVGAGI. The V and J ends lost 1 base and 6 bases respectively, with 9 bases between them. The CDR3 is 13 amino acids. The DNA of the CDR3 is TGTGCCAGCAGTTACTTAGCAGGGGATGGCTACACCTTC. Protein: CASSYLAGDGYTF.

The genes are TRBV27 and TRBJ1-2, with D possibly being TRBD1 (6 bases). Germline CDR1 is MNHEY and CDR2 is SMNVEV (reference sequence). Trimming took off 3 bases at V and 2 bases at J, with 7 bases between the two ends. The CDR3 has 13 amino acids. Here the CDR3 DNA reads TGTGCCAGCAGTTTGGACAGCAACTATGGCTACACCTTC. Translated: CASSLDSNYGYTF.

The gene calls are TRBV24-1 and TRBJ1-5, with a weak D call TRBD1 (6 bases). V was clipped by 4 bases and J by 5 bases, with 17 bases between them. In germline, CDR1 is KGHDR, CDR2 SFDVKD. This CDR3 is built from 16 residues. CDR3 in amino acids: CATSDPRTDLDQPQHF. In DNA, the CDR3 is TGTGCCACCAGTGACCCAAGGACAGATTTAGATCAGCCCCAGCATTTT.

CDR3 coding DNA: TGTGCCAGTAGTCTCCGGCCCTATGGCTACACCTTC. It yields the protein CASSLRPYGYTF. J is TRBJ1-2 and V is TRBV19, with D uncertain. Trimming cost V 5 bases and J 4 bases, with 8 bases left between them. Germline assignment: CDR1 LNHDA and CDR2 SQIVND (reference sequence). This CDR3 has 12 residues.

The genes are TRBV6-5 and TRBJ2-7, with 12 bases that match TRBD2. CDR1 is MNHEY and CDR2 is SVGAGI in the germline V gene. The CDR3 loop spans 16 amino acids. J was trimmed by 4 bases and V by 3 bases; bases with no gene match: 7. The CDR3 reads CASSYVRTSGAYEQYF. In DNA form, the CDR3 reads TGTGCCAGCAGTTATGTCCGGACTAGCGGGGCTTACGAGCAGTACTTC.

The rearrangement links TRBV19 to TRBJ1-4, with D uncertain. Germline V gene data show CDR1 as LNHDA and CDR2 as SQIVND (reference sequence). V dropped 1 base and J dropped 3 bases, with 18 bases sitting between them. The CDR3 covers 18 residues. CDR3 sequence reads: CASSIVGIWSGANEKLFF. CDR3 in DNA: TGTGCCAGTAGTATAGTGGGAATTTGGTCCGGAGCTAATGAAAAACTGTTTTTT.

The chain uses TRBV2 and TRBJ2-7; D unclear. V gave up 1 base and J gave up 10 bases, with 8 bases separating them. Germline CDR1 and CDR2: SNHLY and FYNNEI. The CDR3 runs to 11 residues. As DNA, the CDR3 is TGTGCCAGCAGTGAAGGGCTCTCTCAGTACTTC. Translation: CASSEGLSQYF.